Below, 9 T cell receptor beta chains from the same sample are listed, as sequenced in a study of cytomegalovirus exposure and HLA in healthy donors. The PCR ran on 60 Vbeta and 13 Jbeta primers. Assay used: immunoSEQ multiplex PCR; TCRdb lists only in-frame clones, some missing. The sample gives 200,000 to 250,000 clones, 70% to 85% of which show up once; about 0.22% is in the top ten. The sample consisted of PBMCs. The receptors derive from a girl aged 2 to 9 in good health and CMV-seronegative.

The V call is TRBV28, the J call TRBJ1-5, with D uncertain. CDR3 length: 16 amino acids. Between the trimmed V and J ends, which lost 5 bases and 2 bases, there was a span of 16 bases. Germline V gives CDR1 MDHEN, CDR2 SYDVKM. The CDR3: CASSPRVYEGNQPQHF. The CDR3 DNA sequence: TGTGCCAGCAGTCCACGTGTTTATGAGGGCAATCAGCCCCAGCATTTT.

This chain links TRBV5-6 with TRBJ2-3, with D perhaps TRBD1 (6 bases). CDR3 length: 17 residues. Germline V CDR1 and CDR2: SGHDT, YYEEEE. Trimming removed 5 bases at V and 5 bases at J, with 24 bases between. The CDR3 region is CASSFLVGAQVGDTQYF. The CDR3 nucleotides read TGTGCCAGCAGTTTCTTGGTGGGGGCACAGGTTGGAGATACGCAGTATTTT. Full variable domain (outside the CDR3, taken from reference TRBV5-6 and TRBJ2-3): DAGVTQSPTHLIKTRGQQVTLRCSPKSGHDTVSWYQQALGQGPQFIFQYYEEEERQRGNFPDRFSGHQFPNYSSELNVNALLLGDSALYLCASSFLVGAQVGDTQYFGPGTRLTVL.

The rearrangement uses TRBV27 and TRBJ1-1; no reliable D call. V lost 4 bases, J lost 4 bases, and 10 bases lay in between. Germline assignment: CDR1 MNHEY and CDR2 SMNVEV (reference sequence). The CDR3 contains 13 residues. The DNA of the CDR3 is TGTGCCAGCAGTTACGCAGGATCCACTGAAGCTTTCTTT. It specifies CASSYAGSTEAFF.

This chain links TRBV5-1 with TRBJ2-3; maybe TRBD1 (6 bases). Looked up from germline, CDR1 is SGHRS and CDR2 is YFSETQ. Between the trimmed V and J ends, which lost 4 bases and 1 base, there was a span of 13 bases. The CDR3 has 15 amino acids. In DNA, the CDR3 is TGCGCCAGCAGCAACAGACAGGCCCGCACAGATACGCAGTATTTT. Its translation is CASSNRQARTDTQYF.

This clone was seen only a few times. The J gene is TRBJ2-7, the V gene TRBV5-1, with 7 bases lining up with TRBD1. The CDR3 runs to 16 residues. The germline V gene encodes CDR1 SGHRS and CDR2 YFSETQ. The J segment lost 1 base and the V segment lost 1 base, leaving 8 bases of the junction unmatched. In nucleotides, the CDR3 is TGCGCCAGCAGCTTGCCAGTAGGCAGGGGGTCCTACGAGCAGTACTTC. Its protein is CASSLPVGRGSYEQYF.

The chain is built from TRBV19 and TRBJ2-5; the match to TRBD2 covers 9 bases. This CDR3 is built from 15 residues. The germline V gene encodes CDR1 LNHDA and CDR2 SQIVND (reference sequence). Germline trimming cut 11 bases from V and 2 bases from J; bases unmatched to any gene: 12. In nucleotides, the CDR3 is TGTGCCCGCGGGGGGGGGAGGGTACTTCAAGAGACCCAGTACTTC. Its protein is CARGGGRVLQETQYF.

Here the CDR3 DNA reads TGCAGCGTTGAGGGAGATGGCTACACCTTC. Translated, it gives CSVEGDGYTF. The chain recombines TRBV29-1 with TRBJ1-2; D not resolved. V dropped 3 bases and J dropped 6 bases, with 5 bases sitting between them. The CDR3 length is 10 residues. The V gene's germline CDR1 is SQVTM and CDR2 ANQGSEA.

The chain joins TRBV7-3 to TRBJ2-6; possible D gene TRBD1, 6 bases. Between the trimmed V and J ends, which lost 0 bases and 4 bases, there was a span of 7 bases. Germline V gene data show CDR1 as SGHTA and CDR2 as FQGTGA. The CDR3 loop spans 15 amino acids. The DNA for the CDR3 is TGTGCCAGCAGCTTAACGGGGGCCGGGGCCAACGTCCTGACTTTC. Translation: CASSLTGAGANVLTF.

The chain links TRBV6-5 to TRBJ1-1; the D is unclear. V was pared by 4 bases and J by 3 bases, with 9 bases between. The CDR3 totals 13 residues. In germline, CDR1 is MNHEY, CDR2 SVGAGI. CDR3 protein: CASSLTYYTEAFF. CDR3 DNA: TGTGCCAGCAGTTTGACTTACTACACTGAAGCTTTCTTT.